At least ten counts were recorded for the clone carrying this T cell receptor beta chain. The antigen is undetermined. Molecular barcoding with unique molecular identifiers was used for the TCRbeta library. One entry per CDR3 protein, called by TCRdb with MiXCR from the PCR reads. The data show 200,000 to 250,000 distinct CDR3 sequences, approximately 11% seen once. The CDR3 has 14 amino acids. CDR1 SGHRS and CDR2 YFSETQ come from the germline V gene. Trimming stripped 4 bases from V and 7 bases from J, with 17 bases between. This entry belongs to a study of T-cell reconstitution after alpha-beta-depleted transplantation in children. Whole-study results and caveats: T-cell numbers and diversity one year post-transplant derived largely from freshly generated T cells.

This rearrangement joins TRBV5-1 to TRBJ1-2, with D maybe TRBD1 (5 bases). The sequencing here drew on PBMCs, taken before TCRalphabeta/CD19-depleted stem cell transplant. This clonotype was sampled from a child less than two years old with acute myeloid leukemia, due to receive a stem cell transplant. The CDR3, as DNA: TGCGCCAGCAGCCTCGGGACCGTGTTTGGTGGCTACACCTTC. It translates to CASSLGTVFGGYTF.